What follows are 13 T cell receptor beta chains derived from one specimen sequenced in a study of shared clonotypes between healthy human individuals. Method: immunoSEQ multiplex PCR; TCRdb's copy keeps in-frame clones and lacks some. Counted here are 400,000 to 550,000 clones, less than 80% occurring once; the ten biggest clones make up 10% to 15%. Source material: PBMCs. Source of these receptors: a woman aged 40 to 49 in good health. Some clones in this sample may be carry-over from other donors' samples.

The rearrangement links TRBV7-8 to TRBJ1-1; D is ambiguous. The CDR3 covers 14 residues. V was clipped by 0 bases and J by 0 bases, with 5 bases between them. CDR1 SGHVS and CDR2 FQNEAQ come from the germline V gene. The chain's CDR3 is CASSLAGLNTEAFF. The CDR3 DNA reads TGTGCCAGCAGCTTAGCAGGGTTGAACACTGAAGCTTTCTTT.

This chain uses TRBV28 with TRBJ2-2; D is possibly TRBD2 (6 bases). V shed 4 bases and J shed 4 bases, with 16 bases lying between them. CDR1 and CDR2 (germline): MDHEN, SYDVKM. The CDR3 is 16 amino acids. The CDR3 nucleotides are TGTGCCAGCAGTTCTTCCCGGGACTCTACCACCGGGGAGCTGTTTTTT. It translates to CASSSSRDSTTGELFF.

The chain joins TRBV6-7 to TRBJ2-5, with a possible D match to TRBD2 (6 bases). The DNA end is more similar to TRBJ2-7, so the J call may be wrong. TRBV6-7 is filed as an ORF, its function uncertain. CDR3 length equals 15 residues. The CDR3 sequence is CASPQRRGSTYEQYF. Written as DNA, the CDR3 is TGTGCCAGCCCTCAACGGAGGGGTTCCACCTACGAGCAGTACTTC.

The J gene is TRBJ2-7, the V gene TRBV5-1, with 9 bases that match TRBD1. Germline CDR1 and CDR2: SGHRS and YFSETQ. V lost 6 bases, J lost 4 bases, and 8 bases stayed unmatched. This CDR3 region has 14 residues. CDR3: CASTSRTGAYEQYF. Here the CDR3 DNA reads TGCGCCAGCACTTCGAGGACAGGGGCATACGAGCAGTACTTC.

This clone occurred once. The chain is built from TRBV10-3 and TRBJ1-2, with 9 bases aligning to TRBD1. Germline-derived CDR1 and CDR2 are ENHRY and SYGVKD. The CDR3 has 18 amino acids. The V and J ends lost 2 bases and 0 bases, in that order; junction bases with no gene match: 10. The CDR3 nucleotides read TGTGCCATCAGTGAGCGCCTGTCACAGGGGGCAACTAACTATGGCTACACCTTC. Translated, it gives CAISERLSQGATNYGYTF.

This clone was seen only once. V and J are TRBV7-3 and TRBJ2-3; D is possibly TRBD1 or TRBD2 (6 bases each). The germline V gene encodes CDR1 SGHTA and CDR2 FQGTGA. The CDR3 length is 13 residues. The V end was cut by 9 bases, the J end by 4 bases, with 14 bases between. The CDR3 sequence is CASRAEGADTQYF. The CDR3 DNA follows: TGTGCCAGTCGTGCGGAGGGGGCAGATACGCAGTATTTT. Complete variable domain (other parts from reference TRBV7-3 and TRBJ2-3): GAGVSQTPSNKVTEKGKYVELRCDPISGHTALYWYRQSLGQGPEFLIYFQGTGAADDSGLPNDRFFAVRPEGSVSTLKIQRTERGDSAVYLCASRAEGADTQYFGPGTRLTVL.

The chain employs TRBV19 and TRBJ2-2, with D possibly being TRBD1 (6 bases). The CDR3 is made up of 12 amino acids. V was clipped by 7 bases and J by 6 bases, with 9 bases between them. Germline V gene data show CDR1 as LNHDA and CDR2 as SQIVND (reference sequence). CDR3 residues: CASKGDAGELFF. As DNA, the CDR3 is TGTGCCAGTAAGGGGGACGCCGGGGAGCTGTTTTTT.

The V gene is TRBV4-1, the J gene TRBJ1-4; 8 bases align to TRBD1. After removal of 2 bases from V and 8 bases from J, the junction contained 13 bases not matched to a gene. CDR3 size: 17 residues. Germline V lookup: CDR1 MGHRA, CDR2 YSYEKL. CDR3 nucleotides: TGCGCCAGCAGCCAACGCCGCGGCCTGGACAGGGCCGAAAAACTGTTTTTT. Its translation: CASSQRRGLDRAEKLFF.

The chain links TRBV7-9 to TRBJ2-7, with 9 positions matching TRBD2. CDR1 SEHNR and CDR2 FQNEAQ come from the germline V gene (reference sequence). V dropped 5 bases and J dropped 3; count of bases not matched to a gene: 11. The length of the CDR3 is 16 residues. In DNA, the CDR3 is TGTGCCAGCAGCCCCGGTGGTAGCGGGAGTATCTACGAGCAGTACTTC. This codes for CASSPGGSGSIYEQYF.

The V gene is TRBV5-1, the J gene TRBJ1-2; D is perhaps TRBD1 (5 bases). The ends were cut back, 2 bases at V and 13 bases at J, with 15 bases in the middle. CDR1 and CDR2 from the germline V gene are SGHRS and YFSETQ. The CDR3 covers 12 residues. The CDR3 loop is CASSLGVEVGTF. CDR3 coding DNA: TGCGCCAGCAGCTTAGGGGTCGAGGTAGGCACCTTC. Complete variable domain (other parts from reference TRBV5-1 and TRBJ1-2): KAGVTQTPRYLIKTRGQQVTLSCSPISGHRSVSWYQQTPGQGLQFLFEYFSETQRNKGNFPGRFSGRQFSNSRSEMNVSTLELGDSALYLCASSLGVEVGTFGSGTRLTVV.

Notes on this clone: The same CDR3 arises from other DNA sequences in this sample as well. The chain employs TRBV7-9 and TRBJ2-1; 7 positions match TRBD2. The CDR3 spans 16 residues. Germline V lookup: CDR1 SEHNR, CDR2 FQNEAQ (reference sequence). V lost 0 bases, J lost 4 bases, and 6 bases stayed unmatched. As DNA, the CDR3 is TGTGCCAGCAGCTTAGCGCTCGCGGGAGCATACAATGAGCAGTTCTTC. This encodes CASSLALAGAYNEQFF.

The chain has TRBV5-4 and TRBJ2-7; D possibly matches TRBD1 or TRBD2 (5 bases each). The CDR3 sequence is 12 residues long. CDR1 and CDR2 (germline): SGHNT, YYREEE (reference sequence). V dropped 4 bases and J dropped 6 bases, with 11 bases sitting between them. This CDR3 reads CASSLGVGEQYF. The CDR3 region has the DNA TGTGCCAGCAGCCTGGGGGTGGGCGAGCAGTACTTC.

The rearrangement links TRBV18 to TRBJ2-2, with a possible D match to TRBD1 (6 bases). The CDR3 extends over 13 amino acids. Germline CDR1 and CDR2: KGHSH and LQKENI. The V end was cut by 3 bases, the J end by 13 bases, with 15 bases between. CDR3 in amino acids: CASSPQGQRSLFF. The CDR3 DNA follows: TGTGCCAGCTCACCGCAGGGACAAAGGTCGCTGTTTTTT.